The source of this TCR beta chain is a study of T cell responses to AZD1222 COVID-19 vaccine (dated by TCRdb to the early 2020s). Study-wide context: AZD1222 recipients with second doses at about 4 weeks or about 12 weeks were pooled, because spike-specific TCR depth and breadth did not differ between schedules. A total of about 230 trial participants underwent TCR sequencing, of whom 207 received two doses of AZD1222 and some 25 received two doses of the MenACWY control vaccine. Trial participants were enrolled by age into subgroups of 18-55, 56-69 and 70-plus years, and 148, 28 and 57 TCR-sequenced participants, respectively, were included in these subgroups. What the work shows at the level of the full study, not this receptor alone: Reportedly, almost half of the unique spike-specific TCRs recognized epitopes lying outside the regions that are mutated in the B.1.351 and B.1.1.7 variants. In the small 56-69-year group, the increase in depth fell short of significance, most likely because of low power. Because no day 14 peak-response samples were available, the repertoires could be characterized only after the peak T cell response. After two AZD1222 doses, spike-specific TCR breadth and depth were significantly higher than at day 0 and than in MenACWY recipients. Most participants were white British and females outnumbered males, and the authors suggested that clonal diversity may have been underestimated. The whole spike protein was spanned by vaccine-associated CD4 TCRs, and dominant responses were seen in regions 160-218 and 743-854. Conclusions about previously exposed vaccinees are limited because only five or six AZD1222 recipients were SARS-CoV-2 seropositive at baseline.

The CDR3 regions of human TCRbeta chains were analyzed by immunosequencing. Under the source paper's analysis protocol: TCRs in the repertoires were matched against a reference library of SARS-CoV-2-specific TCRs that had been generated with the MIRA antigen-specificity platform. Breadth was defined as the fraction of unique TCRs that were SARS-CoV-2-associated. Depth was defined as the fraction of total T cells that were SARS-CoV-2-associated. Using the MIRA data, each spike-specific TCR was mapped to the spike region that the TCR reacts to and placed in a CD4 or CD8 class. Log10-transformed breadth and depth values were compared by one-way ANOVA with Sidak's multiple comparisons tests. Imported from immuneACCESS, the table was reduced by TCRdb to in-frame sequences with V and J called. These copies leave out some clones; in studies compared against another copy, an unresolved V gene accounts for under half, and the cause of the remainder is not known. The D gene and trimming were derived from the DNA, and the V and J assignments and clone size from that table. The sample records about 120,000 clones, approximately 87% of which are singletons. Less than 11% of the sample is taken by the ten largest.

The intended sense of this specimen's time point label: baseline before first vaccination. The vaccinee samples were drawn from two UK trials, COV001 and COV002, one of which was a single-blind randomized controlled phase 2/3 trial testing AZD1222 (ChAdOx1 nCoV-19) in healthy adults. For TCRbeta chain sequencing, PBMC samples were collected from trial participants at day 0 and at day 28 after the second dose. About this clone: Its antigen is currently not known. Base quality data are lacking; no much larger clone is found one base away.

The germline V gene supplies CDR1 SGDLS and CDR2 YYNGEE. V is clipped by 0 bases and J by 3 bases, and the sequence between their germline boundaries is 13 bases long. The CDR3 has 15 amino acids, counting the end cysteine and phenylalanine. Only the CDR3 portion is preserved as DNA: 45 bases, with reading frame beginning at the first base. This clonotype was sampled from an adult in good health. The sample consisted of peripheral blood, taken on day 0 of AZD1222 vaccination. The receptor chain draws on TRBV9 and TRBJ2-7; TRBD2 is perhaps the D gene, given 6 matching bases. In nucleotides, the sequence is TGTGCCAGCAGCGTAGGGTTTAGCGGATACTACGAGCAGTACTTC. This is translated as CASSVGFSGYYEQYF.